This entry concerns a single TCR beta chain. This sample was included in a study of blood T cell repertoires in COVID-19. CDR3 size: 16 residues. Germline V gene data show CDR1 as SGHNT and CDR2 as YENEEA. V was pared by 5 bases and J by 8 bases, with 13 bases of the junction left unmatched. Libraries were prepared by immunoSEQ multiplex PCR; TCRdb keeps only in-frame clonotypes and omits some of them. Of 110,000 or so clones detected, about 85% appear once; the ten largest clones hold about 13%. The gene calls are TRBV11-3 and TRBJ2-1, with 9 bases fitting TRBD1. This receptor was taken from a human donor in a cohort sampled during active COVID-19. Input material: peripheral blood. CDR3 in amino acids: CASSGMGTGTSDEQFF. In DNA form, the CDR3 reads TGTGCCAGCAGCGGGATGGGGACAGGGACATCGGATGAGCAGTTCTTC. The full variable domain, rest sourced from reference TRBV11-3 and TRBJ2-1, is EAGVVQSPRYKIIEKKQPVAFWCNPISGHNTLYWYLQNLGQGPELLIRYENEEAVDDSQLPKDRFSAERLKGVDSTLKIQPAELGDSAVYLCASSGMGTGTSDEQFFGPGTRLTVL.